What follows are 5 T cell receptor beta chains derived from one specimen sequenced in a study of T cells after yellow fever vaccination. TCRdb itself ran the 5' RACE reads through MiXCR, one entry per CDR3 protein. The top ten clones hold roughly a fifth of a sample with around 300,000 distinct CDR3 sequences, approximately 4% of them seen once. Source: PBMCs, taken 15 days after the yellow fever booster vaccination. All receptors derive from a young man who received the YFV17D yellow fever vaccine.

This clonotype was observed many times. The rearrangement links TRBV24-1 to TRBJ2-3, with a tentative D call TRBD1 (5 bases). The V and J ends lost 3 bases and 2 bases respectively, with 11 bases between them. CDR1 is KGHDR, CDR2 SFDVKD, per germline. The CDR3 contains 15 residues. DNA for the CDR3: TGTGCCACCAGTGATGACAGCAAGATCACAGATACGCAGTATTTT. This translates into CATSDDSKITDTQYF.

This clonotype has a count of ten or more. The chain recombines TRBV20-1 with TRBJ2-2, with 8 bases matching TRBD2. The CDR3 has 14 amino acids. The V gene's germline CDR1 is DFQATT and CDR2 SNEGSKA (reference sequence). The junction had 7 bases not matched to a gene; V was cut back by 6 bases and J by 4 bases. CDR3 protein: CSARTSRGTGELFF. CDR3 sequence (DNA): TGCAGTGCGCGGACTAGCCGCGGCACCGGGGAGCTGTTTTTT.

In its sample, this clonotype was seen a few times. This rearrangement joins TRBV4-1 to TRBJ2-1; D is unclear. CDR1 is MGHRA, CDR2 YSYEKL, per germline. Trimming left V 0 bases short and J 6 bases short, with 9 bases between. The CDR3 runs 14 residues. The CDR3 sequence is CASSQDQRSNEQFF. CDR3 in DNA: TGCGCCAGCAGCCAAGATCAGAGGAGCAATGAGCAGTTCTTC.

This clonotype occurred many times. V is TRBV7-3 and J is TRBJ2-3; the match to TRBD1 covers 8 bases. With V trimmed by 5 bases and J by 4 bases, 8 bases remained unmatched. The CDR3 runs to 15 residues. Germline loops: CDR1 SGHTA, CDR2 FQGTGA. The CDR3 sequence is CASSNGQGWSDTQYF. DNA for the CDR3: TGTGCCAGCAGCAACGGACAGGGTTGGTCAGATACGCAGTATTTT.

In its sample, this clonotype was seen many times. The chain carries TRBV5-1 and TRBJ2-1; no firm D call. CDR1 and CDR2 from the germline V gene are SGHRS and YFSETQ. The V end was cut by 3 bases, the J end by 5 bases, with 3 bases between. This CDR3 spans 11 amino acids. The DNA of the CDR3 is TGCGCCAGCAGCTATAACAATGAGCAGTTCTTC. This translates into CASSYNNEQFF.